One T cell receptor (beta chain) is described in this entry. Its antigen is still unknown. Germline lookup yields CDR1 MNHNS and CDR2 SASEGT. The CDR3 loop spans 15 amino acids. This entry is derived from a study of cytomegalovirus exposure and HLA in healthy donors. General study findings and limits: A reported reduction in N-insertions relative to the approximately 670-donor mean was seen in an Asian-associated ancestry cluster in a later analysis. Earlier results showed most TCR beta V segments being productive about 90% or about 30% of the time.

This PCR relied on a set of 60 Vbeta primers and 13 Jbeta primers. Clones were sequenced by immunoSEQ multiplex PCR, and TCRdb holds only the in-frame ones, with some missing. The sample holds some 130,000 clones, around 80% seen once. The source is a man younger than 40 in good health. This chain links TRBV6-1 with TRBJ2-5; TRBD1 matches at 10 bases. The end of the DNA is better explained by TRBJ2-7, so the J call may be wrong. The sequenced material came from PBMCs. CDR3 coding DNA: TGTGCCAGCAGTGAACAGGGACAGGGGCCCTACGAGCAGTACTTC. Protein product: CASSEQGQGPYEQYF.